The entry below gives a single T cell receptor (beta chain) sequence along with its context. This clonotype was seen at least ten times. There is no known antigen for this receptor. Base qualities are not recorded, but no much larger clone differs from it by a single base. Library generation was performed with PCR. Reads for this sample came from an Illumina HiSeq 2500. TCR libraries were prepared with molecular barcoding, using unique molecular identifiers to normalize TCRbeta repertoire quantification. TCRdb's own reprocessing of the public reads used fastp at Q25 and MiXCR and kept productive beta chains. Each entry merges the rows of one CDR3 protein and shows their most common DNA and genes. Within this sample are approximately 390,000 distinct CDR3 sequences, with roughly 11% of them counted one time only. The ten largest clones capture 4.5% to 7% of the sample. This specimen comes from a study of T-cell reconstitution after alpha-beta-depleted transplantation in children (TCRdb year 2016). Regarding the study in general: Using TCR repertoire profiling, the study followed T-cell immune reconstitution in a quantitative way in children after TCRalphabeta/CD19-depleted allogeneic hematopoietic cell transplantation.

The CDR3 numbers 13 residues from cysteine through phenylalanine. Only the CDR3 DNA stays, 39 bases, in frame from base 1. CDR1 and CDR2, looked up from the germline V gene, are SGHTA and FQGTGA. V and J lose 3 bases and 2 bases, and a span of 7 bases separates them. The receptor comes from a human donor who donated a stem cell graft to a child with acute myeloid leukemia. Sample: PBMCs from the stem cell graft donor, taken from the stem cell graft. In this chain, TRBV7-3 is recombined with TRBJ1-1; the D gene remains uncertain. The CDR3 region: CASSLGYNTEAFF. The base sequence is TGTGCCAGCAGCTTGGGTTATAACACTGAAGCTTTCTTT.